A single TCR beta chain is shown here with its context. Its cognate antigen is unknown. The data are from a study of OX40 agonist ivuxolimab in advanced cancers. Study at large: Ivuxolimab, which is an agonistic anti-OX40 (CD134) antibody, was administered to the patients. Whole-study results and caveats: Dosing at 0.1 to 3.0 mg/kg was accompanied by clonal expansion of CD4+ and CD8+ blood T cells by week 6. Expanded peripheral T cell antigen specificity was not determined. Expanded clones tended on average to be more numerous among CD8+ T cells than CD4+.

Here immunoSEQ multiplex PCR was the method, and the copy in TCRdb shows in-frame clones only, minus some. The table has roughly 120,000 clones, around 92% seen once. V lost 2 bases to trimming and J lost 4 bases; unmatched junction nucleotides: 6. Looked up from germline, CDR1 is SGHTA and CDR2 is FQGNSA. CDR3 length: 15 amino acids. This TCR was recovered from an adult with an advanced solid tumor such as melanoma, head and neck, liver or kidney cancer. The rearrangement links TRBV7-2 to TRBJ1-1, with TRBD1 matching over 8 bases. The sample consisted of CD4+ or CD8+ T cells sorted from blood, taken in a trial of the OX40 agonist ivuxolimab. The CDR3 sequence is CASSLLPGGGTEAFF. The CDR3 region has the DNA TGTGCCAGCAGCTTATTACCAGGGGGCGGCACTGAAGCTTTCTTT.